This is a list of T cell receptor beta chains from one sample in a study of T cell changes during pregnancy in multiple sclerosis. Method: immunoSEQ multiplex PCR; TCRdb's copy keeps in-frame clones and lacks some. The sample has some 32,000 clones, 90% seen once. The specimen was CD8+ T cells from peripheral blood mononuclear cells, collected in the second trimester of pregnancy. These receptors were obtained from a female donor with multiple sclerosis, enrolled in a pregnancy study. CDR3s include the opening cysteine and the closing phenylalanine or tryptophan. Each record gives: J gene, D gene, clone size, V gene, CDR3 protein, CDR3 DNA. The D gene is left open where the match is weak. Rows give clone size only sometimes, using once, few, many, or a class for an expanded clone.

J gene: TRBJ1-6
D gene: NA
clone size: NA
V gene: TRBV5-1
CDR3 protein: CASSPRVGYNSPLHF
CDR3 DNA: TGCGCCAGCAGTCCGCGGGTGGGGTATAATTCACCCCTCCACTTT

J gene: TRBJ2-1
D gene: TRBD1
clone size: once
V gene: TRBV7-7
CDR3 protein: CASSSLRDRVPDEQFF
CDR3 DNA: TGTGCCAGCAGCTCCCTTAGGGACAGGGTTCCCGATGAGCAGTTCTTC

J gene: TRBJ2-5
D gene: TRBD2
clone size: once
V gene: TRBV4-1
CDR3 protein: CASSHITSGSLWETQYF
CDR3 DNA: TGCGCCAGCAGCCACATCACTAGCGGGAGTTTGTGGGAGACCCAGTACTTC

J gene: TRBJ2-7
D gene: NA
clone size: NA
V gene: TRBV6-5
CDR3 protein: CASSYKQGGSLEQYF
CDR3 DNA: TGTGCCAGCAGTTACAAACAGGGTGGTTCCCTCGAGCAGTACTTC

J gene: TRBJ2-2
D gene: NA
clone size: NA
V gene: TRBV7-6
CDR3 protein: CASSTPRFGGEGELFF
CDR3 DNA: TGTGCCAGCAGCACGCCCCGATTTGGCGGGGAAGGGGAGCTGTTTTTT

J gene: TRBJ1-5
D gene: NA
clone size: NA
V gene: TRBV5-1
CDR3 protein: CASSAGENQPQHF
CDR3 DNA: TGCGCCAGCAGCGCCGGGGAGAATCAGCCCCAGCATTTT

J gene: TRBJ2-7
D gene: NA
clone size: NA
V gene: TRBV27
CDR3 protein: CASSNLGTFYEQYF
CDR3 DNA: TGTGCCAGCAGCAACCTAGGTACATTCTACGAGCAGTACTTC

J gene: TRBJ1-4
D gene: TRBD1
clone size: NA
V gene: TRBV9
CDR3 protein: CASSSGQGATNEKLFF
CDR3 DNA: TGTGCCAGCAGCTCGGGACAGGGGGCAACTAATGAAAAACTGTTTTTT

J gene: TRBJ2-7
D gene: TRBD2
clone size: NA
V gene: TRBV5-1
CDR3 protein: CASSNGTSGTTEQYF
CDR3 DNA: TGCGCCAGCAGCAACGGGACTAGCGGGACGACCGAGCAGTACTTC

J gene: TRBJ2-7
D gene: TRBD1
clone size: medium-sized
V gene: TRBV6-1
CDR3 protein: CASSEKGGTGGYEQYF
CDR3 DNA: TGTGCCAGCAGTGAAAAAGGTGGGACAGGGGGCTACGAGCAGTACTTC

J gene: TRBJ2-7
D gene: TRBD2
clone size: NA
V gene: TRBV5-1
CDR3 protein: CASSLEGLSGRVYEQYF
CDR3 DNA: TGCGCCAGCAGCTTGGAGGGGCTTAGCGGGAGGGTCTACGAGCAGTACTTC

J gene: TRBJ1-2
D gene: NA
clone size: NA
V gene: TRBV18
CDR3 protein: CASSPWPRPNYGYTF
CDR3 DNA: TGTGCCAGCTCACCATGGCCCCGTCCTAACTATGGCTACACCTTC

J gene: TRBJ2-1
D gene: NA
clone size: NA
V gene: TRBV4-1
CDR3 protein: CASSQGLVSFF
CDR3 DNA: TGCGCCAGCAGCCAAGGGCTAGTTTCGTTCTTC

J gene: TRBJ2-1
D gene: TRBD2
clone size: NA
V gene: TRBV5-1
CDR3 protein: CASSFDTSGRADEQFF
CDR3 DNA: TGCGCCAGCAGCTTCGACACTAGCGGGAGGGCCGATGAGCAGTTCTTC

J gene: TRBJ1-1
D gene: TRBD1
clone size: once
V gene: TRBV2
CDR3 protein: CADRGSDTEAFF
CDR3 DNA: TGTGCCGACAGGGGGTCGGACACTGAAGCTTTCTTT

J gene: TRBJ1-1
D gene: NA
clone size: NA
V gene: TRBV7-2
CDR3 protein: CASSSHRNTEAFF
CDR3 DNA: TGTGCCAGCAGCTCCCACAGGAACACTGAAGCTTTCTTT

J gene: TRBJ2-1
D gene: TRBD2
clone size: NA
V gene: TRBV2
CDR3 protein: CASSEAPAGDNEQFF
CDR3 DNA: TGTGCCAGCAGTGAAGCGCCAGCGGGAGACAATGAGCAGTTCTTC

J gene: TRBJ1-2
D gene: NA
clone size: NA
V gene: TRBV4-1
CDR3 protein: CASSQVSGGEGYGYTF
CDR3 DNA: TGCGCCAGCAGCCAAGTGTCCGGGGGAGAAGGCTATGGCTACACCTTC

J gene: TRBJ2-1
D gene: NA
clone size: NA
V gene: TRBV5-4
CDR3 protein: CASSLLEGTSNEQFF
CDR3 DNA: TGTGCCAGCAGCTTGTTAGAGGGAACTAGTAATGAGCAGTTCTTC

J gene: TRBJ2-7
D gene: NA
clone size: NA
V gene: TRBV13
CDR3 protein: CASSLGPLVGEQYF
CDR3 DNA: TGTGCCAGCAGCTTAGGACCCCTAGTTGGCGAGCAGTACTTC

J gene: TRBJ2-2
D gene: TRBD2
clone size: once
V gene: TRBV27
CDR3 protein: CASSLSMKGLALTGELFF
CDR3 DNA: TGTGCCAGCAGTTTATCGATGAAGGGACTAGCGCTCACCGGGGAGCTGTTTTTT

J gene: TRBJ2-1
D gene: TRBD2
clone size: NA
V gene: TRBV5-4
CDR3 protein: CASSLEGLAGENSHNEQFF
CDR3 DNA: TGTGCCAGCAGCTTGGAGGGACTAGCGGGAGAGAATTCCCACAATGAGCAGTTCTTC

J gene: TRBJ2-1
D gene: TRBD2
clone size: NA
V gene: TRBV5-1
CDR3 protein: CASSLVRRSGSSDEQFF
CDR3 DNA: TGCGCCAGCAGCTTGGTTCGGCGCAGCGGGAGTTCGGATGAGCAGTTCTTC

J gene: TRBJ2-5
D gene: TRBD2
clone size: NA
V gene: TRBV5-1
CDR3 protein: CASSGGLAVQETQYF
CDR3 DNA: TGCGCCAGCAGCGGGGGACTAGCGGTCCAAGAGACCCAGTACTTC

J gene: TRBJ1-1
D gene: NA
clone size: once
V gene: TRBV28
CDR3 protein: CASSATGTPNTEAFF
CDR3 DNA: TGTGCCAGCAGTGCCACCGGGACACCCAACACTGAAGCTTTCTTT

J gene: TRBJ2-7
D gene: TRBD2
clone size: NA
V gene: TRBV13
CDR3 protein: CASSLTSGSYEQYF
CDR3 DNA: TGTGCCAGCAGCTTGACTAGCGGCTCCTACGAGCAGTACTTC

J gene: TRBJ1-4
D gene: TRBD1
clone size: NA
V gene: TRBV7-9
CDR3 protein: CASSLEGWGQPNEKLFF
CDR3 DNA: TGTGCCAGCAGCTTAGAAGGTTGGGGACAGCCTAATGAAAAACTGTTTTTT

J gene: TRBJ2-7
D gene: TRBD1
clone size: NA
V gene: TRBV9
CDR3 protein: CASSVGDRGYEQYF
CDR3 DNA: TGTGCCAGCAGCGTAGGGGACAGGGGCTACGAGCAGTACTTC

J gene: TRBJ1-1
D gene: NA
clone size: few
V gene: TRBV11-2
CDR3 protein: CASSFQVMNTEAFF
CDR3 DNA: TGTGCCAGCAGCTTTCAGGTGATGAACACTGAAGCTTTCTTT

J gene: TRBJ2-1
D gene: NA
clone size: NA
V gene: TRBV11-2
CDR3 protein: CASSLVFGTWNNEQFF
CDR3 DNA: TGTGCCAGCAGCTTAGTATTCGGGACTTGGAACAATGAGCAGTTCTTC

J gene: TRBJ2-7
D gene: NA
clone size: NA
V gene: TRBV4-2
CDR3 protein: CASSQDGGYEQYF
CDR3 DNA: TGTGCCAGCAGCCAAGATGGCGGCTACGAGCAGTACTTC

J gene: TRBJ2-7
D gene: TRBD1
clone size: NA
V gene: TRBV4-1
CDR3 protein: CASSPFPDSLQGVTYEQYF
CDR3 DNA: TGCGCCAGCAGCCCATTCCCCGATTCCCTACAGGGGGTCACCTACGAGCAGTACTTC

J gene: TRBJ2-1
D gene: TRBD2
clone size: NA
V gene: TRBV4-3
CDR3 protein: CASSQEWLAGGPLSYNEQFF
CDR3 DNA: TGCGCCAGCAGCCAAGAATGGCTAGCGGGAGGGCCACTCTCCTACAATGAGCAGTTCTTC

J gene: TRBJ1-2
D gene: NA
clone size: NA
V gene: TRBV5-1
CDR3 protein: CASSVGLAGLFNYGYTF
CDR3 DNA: TGCGCCAGCAGCGTGGGATTGGCGGGTCTCTTTAACTATGGCTACACCTTC

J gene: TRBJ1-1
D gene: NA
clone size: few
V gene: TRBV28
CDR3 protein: CASSSPPVNTEAFF
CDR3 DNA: TGTGCCAGCAGTTCCCCACCAGTAAACACTGAAGCTTTCTTT

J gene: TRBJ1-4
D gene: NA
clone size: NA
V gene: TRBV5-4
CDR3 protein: CASSFGTGRVTNEKLFF
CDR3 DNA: TGTGCCAGCAGCTTCGGTACAGGGAGGGTAACTAATGAAAAACTGTTTTTT

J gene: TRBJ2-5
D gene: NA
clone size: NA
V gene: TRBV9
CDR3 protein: CASSVAPGENQETQYF
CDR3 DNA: TGTGCCAGCAGCGTAGCCCCGGGAGAGAACCAAGAGACCCAGTACTTC

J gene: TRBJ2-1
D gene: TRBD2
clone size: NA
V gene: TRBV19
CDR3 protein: CASRGVQREVEQFF
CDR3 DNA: TGTGCCAGTAGGGGCGTACAGCGGGAAGTTGAGCAGTTCTTC

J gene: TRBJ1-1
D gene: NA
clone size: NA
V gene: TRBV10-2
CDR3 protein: CASNHFWGGRTEAFF
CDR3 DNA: TGCGCCAGCAACCACTTTTGGGGGGGGAGGACTGAAGCTTTCTTT

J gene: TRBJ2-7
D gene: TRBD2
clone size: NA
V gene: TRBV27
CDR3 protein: CASSAGGTYEQYF
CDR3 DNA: TGTGCCAGCAGTGCGGGGGGGACCTACGAGCAGTACTTC

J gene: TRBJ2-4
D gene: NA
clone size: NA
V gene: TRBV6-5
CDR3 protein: CASSYAIRGNIQYF
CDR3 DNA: TGTGCCAGCAGTTATGCCATCCGAGGGAACATTCAGTACTTC

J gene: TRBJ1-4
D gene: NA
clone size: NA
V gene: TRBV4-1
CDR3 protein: CASSQGQPSEKLFF
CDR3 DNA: TGCGCCAGCAGCCAAGGGCAGCCTAGCGAAAAACTGTTTTTT

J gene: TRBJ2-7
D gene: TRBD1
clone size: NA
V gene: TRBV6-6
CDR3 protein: CASSQTGFEQYF
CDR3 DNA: TGTGCCAGCAGCCAGACAGGGTTCGAGCAGTACTTC

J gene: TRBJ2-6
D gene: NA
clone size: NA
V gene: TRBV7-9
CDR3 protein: CASSTPGQSRANVLTF
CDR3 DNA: TGTGCCAGCAGCACTCCCGGACAAAGTCGGGCCAACGTCCTGACTTTC

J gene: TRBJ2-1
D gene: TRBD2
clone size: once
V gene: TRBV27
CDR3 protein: CASSAGRLAGDNEQFF
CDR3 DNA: TGTGCCAGCAGTGCAGGTAGACTAGCGGGTGACAATGAGCAGTTCTTC

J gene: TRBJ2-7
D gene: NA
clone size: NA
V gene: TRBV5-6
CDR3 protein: CASSLGRGNYEQYF
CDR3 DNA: TGTGCCAGCAGCTTGGGCAGGGGCAACTACGAGCAGTACTTC

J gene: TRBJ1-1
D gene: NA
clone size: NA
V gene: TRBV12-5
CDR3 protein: CASDRHLEAFF
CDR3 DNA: TGTGCTAGTGACAGACACCTTGAAGCTTTCTTT

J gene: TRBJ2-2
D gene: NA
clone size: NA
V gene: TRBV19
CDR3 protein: CASIRAESTGELFF
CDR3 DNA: TGTGCCAGTATCAGGGCAGAAAGTACCGGGGAGCTGTTTTTT

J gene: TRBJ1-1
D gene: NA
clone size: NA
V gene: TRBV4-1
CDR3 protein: CASSQDPRPNTEAFF
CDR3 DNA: TGCGCCAGCAGCCAAGATCCGCGGCCGAACACTGAAGCTTTCTTT

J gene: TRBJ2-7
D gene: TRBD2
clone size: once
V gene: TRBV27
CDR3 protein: CASSFSGLAHEQYF
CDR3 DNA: TGTGCCAGCAGTTTTTCGGGACTAGCCCACGAGCAGTACTTC

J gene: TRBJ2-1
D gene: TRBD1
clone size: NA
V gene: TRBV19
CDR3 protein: CASNRGFYNEQFF
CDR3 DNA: TGTGCCAGTAACAGGGGCTTCTACAATGAGCAGTTCTTC

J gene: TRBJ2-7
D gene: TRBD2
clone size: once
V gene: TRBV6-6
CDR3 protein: CASSPWTSGDFYEQYF
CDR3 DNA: TGTGCCAGCAGTCCGTGGACTAGCGGAGACTTTTACGAGCAGTACTTC

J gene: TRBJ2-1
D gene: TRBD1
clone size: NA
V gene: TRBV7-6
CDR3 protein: CASSLIGAGGLYENEQFF
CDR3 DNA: TGTGCCAGCAGCTTAATAGGGGCAGGGGGTTTATATGAGAATGAGCAGTTCTTC

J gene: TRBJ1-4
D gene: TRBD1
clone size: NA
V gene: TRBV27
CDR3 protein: CASSPGQGNEKLFF
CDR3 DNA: TGTGCCAGCAGTCCGGGACAGGGGAATGAAAAACTGTTTTTT

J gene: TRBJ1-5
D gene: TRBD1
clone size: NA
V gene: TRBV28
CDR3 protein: CASSFLDRPFNQPQHF
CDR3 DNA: TGTGCCAGCAGTTTTCTGGACAGGCCTTTTAATCAGCCCCAGCATTTT

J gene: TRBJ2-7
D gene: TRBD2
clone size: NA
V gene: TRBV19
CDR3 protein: CASSIQAGGHEQYF
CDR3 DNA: TGTGCCAGTAGTATTCAAGCGGGAGGCCACGAGCAGTACTTC

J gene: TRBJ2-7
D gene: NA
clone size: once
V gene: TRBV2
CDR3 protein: CASRVEAYEQYF
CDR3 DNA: TGTGCCAGCCGGGTCGAAGCCTACGAGCAGTACTTC

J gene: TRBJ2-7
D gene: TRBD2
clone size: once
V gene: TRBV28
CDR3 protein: CASTSHGAGEQYF
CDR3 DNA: TGTGCCAGCACCTCCCACGGAGCGGGGGAGCAGTACTTC

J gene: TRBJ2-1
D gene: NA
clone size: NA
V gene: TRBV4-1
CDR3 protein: CASTSTGSEKYNEQFF
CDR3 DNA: TGCGCCAGCACCTCAACGGGGAGTGAGAAGTACAATGAGCAGTTCTTC

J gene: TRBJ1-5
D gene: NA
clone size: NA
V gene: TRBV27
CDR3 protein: CASTKRRGGQPQHF
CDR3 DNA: TGTGCCAGCACCAAGAGGAGGGGTGGTCAGCCCCAGCATTTT